This T cell receptor beta chain was identified in a study of response to subunit inactivated influenza vaccine. This clonotype was found a few times. Via MiXCR, TCRdb re-called the RT-PCR reads, giving one row per CDR3 protein. The data contain about 570,000 distinct CDR3 sequences, around 10% of them singletons. This CDR3 region has 14 residues. Germline V gene sequence: CDR1 SGHRS, CDR2 YFSETQ. V dropped 3 bases and J dropped 5 bases, with 14 bases sitting between them. These sequences were also reported in another study, on T cells expressing NK-cell markers. From that second work: The authors made TCR beta cDNA libraries by 5'RACE template switching. This switching added a universal primer site and UMIs.

The rearrangement uses TRBV5-1 and TRBJ2-5, with a weak D call TRBD1 (6 bases). This material consisted of PBMCs from blood, taken on the day of vaccination. The source of this sequence is a man aged 45-65 years who received an inactivated influenza vaccine. CDR3 sequence reads: CASSSQGDKETQYF. The CDR3 DNA is TGCGCCAGCAGCTCCCAAGGGGACAAGGAGACCCAGTACTTC.